This TCR beta chain was sequenced in a study of patients and donors after allogeneic stem cell transplantation. This CDR3 contains 14 residues. V lost 6 bases and J 5 bases, leaving 16 bases between the germline ends. The germline V gene encodes CDR1 MNHNS and CDR2 SASEGT. TCRdb re-called the RT-PCR reads with MiXCR, one entry per CDR3 protein. The table shows around 82,000 distinct CDR3 sequences, with less than 5% occurring only once. The sequencing input was blood, either unsorted or a sorted T cell fraction (not recorded which). This receptor was obtained from a human donor who was either an allogeneic HSCT recipient or a stem cell or donor lymphocyte infusion donor (not recorded which). It is not recorded whose cells these are; they may come from a transplant donor. This chain connects TRBV6-1 to TRBJ2-5; weak D call: TRBD1 (5 bases). The CDR3 nucleotides read TGTGCCAGCAGCGCTGGGTCGTCAGGGGAGACCCAGTACTTC. Translating gives CASSAGSSGETQYF.